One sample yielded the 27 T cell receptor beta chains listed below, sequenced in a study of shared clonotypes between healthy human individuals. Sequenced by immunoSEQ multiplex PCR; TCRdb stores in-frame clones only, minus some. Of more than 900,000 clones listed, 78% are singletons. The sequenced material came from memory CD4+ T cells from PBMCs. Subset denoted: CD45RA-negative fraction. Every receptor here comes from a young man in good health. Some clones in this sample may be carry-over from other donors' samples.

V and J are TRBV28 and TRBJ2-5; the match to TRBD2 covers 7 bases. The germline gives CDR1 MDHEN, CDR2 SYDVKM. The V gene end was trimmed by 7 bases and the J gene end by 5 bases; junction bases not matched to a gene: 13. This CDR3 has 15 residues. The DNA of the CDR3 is TGTGCCAGCATCCCCTGGGGGGGGGAACAGGAGACCCAGTACTTC. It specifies CASIPWGGEQETQYF.

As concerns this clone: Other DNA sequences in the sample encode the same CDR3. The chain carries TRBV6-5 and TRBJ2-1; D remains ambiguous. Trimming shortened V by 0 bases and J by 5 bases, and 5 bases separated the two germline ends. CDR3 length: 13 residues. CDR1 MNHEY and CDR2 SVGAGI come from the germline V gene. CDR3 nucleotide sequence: TGTGCCAGCAGTTACTCTCGCAACAATGAGCAGTTCTTC. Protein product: CASSYSRNNEQFF.

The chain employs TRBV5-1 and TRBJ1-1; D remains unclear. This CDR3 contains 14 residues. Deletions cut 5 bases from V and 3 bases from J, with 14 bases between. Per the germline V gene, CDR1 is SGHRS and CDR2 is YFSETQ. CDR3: CASSWRDRYTEAFF. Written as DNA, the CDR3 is TGCGCCAGCAGTTGGCGGGATCGCTACACTGAAGCTTTCTTT.

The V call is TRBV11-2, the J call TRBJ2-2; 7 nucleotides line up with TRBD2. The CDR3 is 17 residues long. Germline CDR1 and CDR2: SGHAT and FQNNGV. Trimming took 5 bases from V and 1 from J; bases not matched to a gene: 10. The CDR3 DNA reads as TGTGCCAGCAGCCCCCGGGGTCTAGCGGAGAACACCGGGGAGCTGTTTTTT. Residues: CASSPRGLAENTGELFF.

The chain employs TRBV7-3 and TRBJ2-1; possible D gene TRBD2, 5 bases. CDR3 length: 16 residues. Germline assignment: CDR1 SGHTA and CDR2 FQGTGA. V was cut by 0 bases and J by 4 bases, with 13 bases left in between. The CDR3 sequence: CASSLTGSATYNEQFF. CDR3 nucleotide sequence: TGTGCCAGCAGCTTAACGGGTAGCGCTACATACAATGAGCAGTTCTTC.

The CDR3, as DNA: TGTGCCAGCAGCTTGGGGCGGCTAAGGACTAGCGGGACGACCTACGAGCAGTACTTC. Protein: CASSLGRLRTSGTTYEQYF. The rearrangement links TRBV7-8 to TRBJ2-7; 12 bases align to TRBD2. The V and J ends lost 3 bases and 2 bases, in that order; junction bases with no gene match: 14. Germline CDR1 reads SGHVS; CDR2 reads FQNEAQ. The CDR3 sequence is 19 residues long. Together with reference TRBV7-8 and TRBJ2-7, the CDR3 gives the full variable domain: GAGVSQSPRYKVAKRGQDVALRCDPISGHVSLFWYQQALGQGPEFLTYFQNEAQLDKSGLPSDRFFAERPEGSVSTLKIQRTQQEDSAVYLCASSLGRLRTSGTTYEQYFGPGTRLTVT.

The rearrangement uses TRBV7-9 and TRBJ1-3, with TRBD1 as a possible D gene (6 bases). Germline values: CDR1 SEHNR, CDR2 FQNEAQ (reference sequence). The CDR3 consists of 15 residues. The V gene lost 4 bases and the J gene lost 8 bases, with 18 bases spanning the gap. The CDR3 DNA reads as TGTGCCAGCAGCTCGGGAAACACAGGGATGGACACCATATATTTT. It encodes CASSSGNTGMDTIYF.

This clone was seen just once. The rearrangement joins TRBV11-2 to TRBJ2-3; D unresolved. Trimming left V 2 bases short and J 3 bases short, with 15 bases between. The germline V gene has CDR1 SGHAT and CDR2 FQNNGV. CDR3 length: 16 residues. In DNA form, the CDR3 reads TGTGCCAGCAGCTTAAGGTTTACTACGGGTACAGATACGCAGTATTTT. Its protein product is CASSLRFTTGTDTQYF.

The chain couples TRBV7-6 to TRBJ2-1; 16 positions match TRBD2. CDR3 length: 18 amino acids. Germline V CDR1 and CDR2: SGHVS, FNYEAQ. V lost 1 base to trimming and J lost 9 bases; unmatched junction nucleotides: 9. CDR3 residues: CASSLGPGLAGGPREQFF. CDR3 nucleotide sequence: TGTGCCAGCAGCTTAGGGCCGGGACTAGCGGGAGGGCCCCGTGAGCAGTTCTTC.

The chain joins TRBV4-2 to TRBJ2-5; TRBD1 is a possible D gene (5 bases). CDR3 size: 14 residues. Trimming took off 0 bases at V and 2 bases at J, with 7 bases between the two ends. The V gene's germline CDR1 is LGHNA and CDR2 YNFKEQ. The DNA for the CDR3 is TGTGCCAGCAGCCAAGAAAGGGGTCAAGAGACCCAGTACTTC. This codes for CASSQERGQETQYF.

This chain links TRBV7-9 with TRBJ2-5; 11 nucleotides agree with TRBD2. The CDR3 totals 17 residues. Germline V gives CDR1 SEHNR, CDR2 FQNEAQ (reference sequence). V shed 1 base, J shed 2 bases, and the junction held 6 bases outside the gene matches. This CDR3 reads CASSLGALAGVQETQYF. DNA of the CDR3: TGTGCCAGCAGCTTAGGGGCACTAGCGGGAGTACAAGAGACCCAGTACTTC.

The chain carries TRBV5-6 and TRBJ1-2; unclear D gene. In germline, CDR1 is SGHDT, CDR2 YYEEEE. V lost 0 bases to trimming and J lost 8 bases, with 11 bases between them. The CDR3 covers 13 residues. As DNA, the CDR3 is TGTGCCAGCAGCTTGGCCGACCGTGGGGGCTACACCTTC. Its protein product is CASSLADRGGYTF.

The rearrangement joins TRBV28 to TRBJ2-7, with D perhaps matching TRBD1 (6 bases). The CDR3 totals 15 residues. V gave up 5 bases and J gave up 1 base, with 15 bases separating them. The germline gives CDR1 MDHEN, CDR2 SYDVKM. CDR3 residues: CASSPPGHTSYEQYF. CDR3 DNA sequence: TGTGCCAGCAGTCCTCCGGGACACACGTCCTACGAGCAGTACTTC.

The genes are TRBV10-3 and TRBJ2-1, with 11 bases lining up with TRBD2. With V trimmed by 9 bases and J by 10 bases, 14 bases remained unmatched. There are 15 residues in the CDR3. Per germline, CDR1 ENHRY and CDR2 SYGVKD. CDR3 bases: TGTGCCATGGGACAGCAGACTAGCGGGGCCGTCGAGCAGTTCTTC. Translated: CAMGQQTSGAVEQFF.

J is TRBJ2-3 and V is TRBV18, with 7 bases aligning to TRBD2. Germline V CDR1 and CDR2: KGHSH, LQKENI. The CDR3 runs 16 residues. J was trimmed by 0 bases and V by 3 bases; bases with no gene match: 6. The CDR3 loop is CASSPQQAGSTDTQYF. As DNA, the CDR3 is TGTGCCAGCTCACCGCAGCAAGCGGGGAGCACAGATACGCAGTATTTT.

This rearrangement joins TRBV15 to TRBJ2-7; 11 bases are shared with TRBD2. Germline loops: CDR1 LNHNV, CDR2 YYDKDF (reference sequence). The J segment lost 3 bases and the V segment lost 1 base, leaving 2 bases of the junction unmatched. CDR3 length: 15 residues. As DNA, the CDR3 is TGTGCCACCAGCAGAGGACTAGCGGGGTACTACGAGCAGTACTTC. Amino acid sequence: CATSRGLAGYYEQYF.

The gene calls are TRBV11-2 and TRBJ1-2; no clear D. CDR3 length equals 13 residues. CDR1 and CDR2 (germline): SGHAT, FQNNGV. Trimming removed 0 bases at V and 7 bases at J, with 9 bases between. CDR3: CASSLDPAVGYTF. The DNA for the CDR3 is TGTGCCAGCAGCTTAGATCCAGCCGTTGGCTACACCTTC.

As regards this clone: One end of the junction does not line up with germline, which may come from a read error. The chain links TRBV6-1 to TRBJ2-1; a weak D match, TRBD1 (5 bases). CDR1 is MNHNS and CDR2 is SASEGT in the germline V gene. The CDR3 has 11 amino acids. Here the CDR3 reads CASREGDEQFF. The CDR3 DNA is TGTGCCAGCAGAGAAGGGGATGAGCAGTTCTTC.

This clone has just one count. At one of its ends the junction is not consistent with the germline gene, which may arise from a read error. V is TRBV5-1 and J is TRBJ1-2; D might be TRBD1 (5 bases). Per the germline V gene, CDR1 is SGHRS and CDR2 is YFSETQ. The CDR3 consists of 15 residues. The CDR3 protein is CASTLVTGGVYGYTF. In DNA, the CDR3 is TGCGCCAGCACCTTGGTGACGGGGGGAGTCTATGGCTACACCTTC.

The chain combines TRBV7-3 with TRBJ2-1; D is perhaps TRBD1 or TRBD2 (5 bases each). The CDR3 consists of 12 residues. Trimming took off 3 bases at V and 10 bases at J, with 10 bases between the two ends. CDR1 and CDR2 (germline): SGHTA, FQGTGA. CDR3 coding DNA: TGTGCCAGCAGCTTGCTGGGACGGGAGCAGTTCTTC. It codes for CASSLLGREQFF.

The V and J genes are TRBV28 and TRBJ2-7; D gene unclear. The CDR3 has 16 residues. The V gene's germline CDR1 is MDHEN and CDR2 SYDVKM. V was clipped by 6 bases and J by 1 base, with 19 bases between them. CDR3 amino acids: CASSPPTPSGSYEQYF. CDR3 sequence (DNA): TGTGCCAGCAGCCCCCCGACCCCAAGTGGGTCCTACGAGCAGTACTTC.

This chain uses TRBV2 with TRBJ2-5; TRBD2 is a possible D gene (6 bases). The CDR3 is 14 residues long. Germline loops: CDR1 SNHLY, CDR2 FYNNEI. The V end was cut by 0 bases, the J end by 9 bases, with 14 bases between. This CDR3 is CASSEALQTGAQYF. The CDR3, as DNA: TGTGCCAGCAGTGAAGCGCTACAAACGGGGGCCCAGTACTTC. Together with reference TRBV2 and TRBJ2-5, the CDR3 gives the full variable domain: EPEVTQTPSHQVTQMGQEVILRCVPISNHLYFYWYRQILGQKVEFLVSFYNNEISEKSEIFDDQFSVERPDGSNFTLKIRSTKLEDSAMYFCASSEALQTGAQYFGPGTRLLVL.

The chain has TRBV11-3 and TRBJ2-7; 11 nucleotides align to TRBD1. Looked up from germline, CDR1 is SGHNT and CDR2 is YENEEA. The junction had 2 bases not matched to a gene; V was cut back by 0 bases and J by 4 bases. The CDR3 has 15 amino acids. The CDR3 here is CASSLDGTGGYEQYF. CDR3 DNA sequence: TGTGCCAGCAGCTTAGATGGGACAGGGGGATACGAGCAGTACTTC.

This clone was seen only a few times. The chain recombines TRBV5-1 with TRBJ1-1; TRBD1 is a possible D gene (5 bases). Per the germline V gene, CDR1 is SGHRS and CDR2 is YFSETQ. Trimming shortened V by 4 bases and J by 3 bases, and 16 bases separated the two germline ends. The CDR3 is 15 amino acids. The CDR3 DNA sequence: TGCGCCAGCAGCCCAATTCCCGGGGGGGACACTGAAGCTTTCTTT. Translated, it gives CASSPIPGGDTEAFF.

In DNA, the CDR3 is TGTGCCAGCAGCATAACCTCAGGGGTGAACATTCAGTACTTC. Translation gives CASSITSGVNIQYF. V is TRBV7-2 and J is TRBJ2-4; D is possibly TRBD1 (6 bases). Germline CDR1 SGHTA, CDR2 FQGNSA. Trimming left V 5 bases short and J 7 bases short, with 15 bases between. This CDR3 region has 14 residues.

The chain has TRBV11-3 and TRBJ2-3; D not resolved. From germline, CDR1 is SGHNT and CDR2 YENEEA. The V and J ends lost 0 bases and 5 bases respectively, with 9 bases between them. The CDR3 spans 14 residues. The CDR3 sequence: CASSLDRQEDTQYF. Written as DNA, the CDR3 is TGTGCCAGCAGCTTAGATCGGCAGGAAGATACGCAGTATTTT.

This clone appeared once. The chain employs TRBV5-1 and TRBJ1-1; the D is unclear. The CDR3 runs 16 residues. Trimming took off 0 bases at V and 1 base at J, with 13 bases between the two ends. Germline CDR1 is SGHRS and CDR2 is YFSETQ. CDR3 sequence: CASSLAPRRANTEAFF. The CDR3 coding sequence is TGCGCCAGCAGCTTGGCCCCGCGACGGGCGAACACTGAAGCTTTCTTT.